The table lists the clone carrying this T cell receptor beta chain with many counts. The data were obtained in a study of low-dose radiotherapy and immunotherapy resistance in tumors. Whole-study context: The fractionation for Cohort 1 was 0.5 Gy per fraction every 2 weeks, totaling 6.5 Gy.

First-strand cDNA used TRAV- and TRBV-specific primers, covering alpha and beta chains. It was with a constant-region primer and a V-primer adapter that TCRs were amplified over approximately 20 PCR cycles. TCRdb reprocessed the reads with MiXCR, giving one entry per CDR3 protein. Seen here are tens of thousands of distinct CDR3 sequences, 9.4% observed once, and the top ten hold roughly 1%. Sample time point: before trial treatment. Donors received nivolumab, ipilimumab, aspirin, low-dose cyclophosphamide and low-dose radiotherapy. This receptor was identified in a male donor with prostate cancer. Source: PBMCs, taken before treatment.

The CDR3, as DNA: TGTGCCAGCTCACCCCCGGGAACCGAGCAGTACTTC. This gives the protein CASSPPGTEQYF. The chain has TRBV18 and TRBJ2-7; D is possibly TRBD2 (5 bases). V was shortened by 3 bases and J by 6 bases, with 9 bases between the two germline ends. CDR1 KGHSH and CDR2 LQKENI come from the germline V gene. The CDR3 consists of 12 residues.